These 32 T cell receptor beta chains originate from one sample sequenced in a study. TCRdb processed the RT-PCR reads anew with MiXCR; each CDR3 protein has one entry. In the table there are about 700,000 distinct CDR3 sequences, approximately 15% of which are singletons. Input material: memory CD4+ T cells from blood. These receptors all come from a female donor in good health, serving as a healthy control.

V and J are TRBV12-3 or TRBV12-4 and TRBJ2-3; TRBD1 aligns across 9 bases. This CDR3 is built from 14 residues. The V and J ends lost 8 bases and 1 base, in that order; junction bases with no gene match: 4. The CDR3 DNA reads TGTGCCAGCGGAAGGACAGGGGGCACAGATACGCAGTATTTT. Translated, it gives CASGRTGGTDTQYF.

V gene TRBV5-6 combines with J gene TRBJ2-7; the match to TRBD1 covers 12 bases. There are 13 residues in the CDR3. Germline V gene lookup returns CDR1 SGHDT and CDR2 YYEEEE. V lost 3 bases and J lost 5; bases outside the gene matches: 0. The CDR3 region is CASSWDRGHEQYF. CDR3 nucleotides: TGTGCCAGCAGCTGGGACAGGGGGCACGAGCAGTACTTC.

This clonotype was found many times. The chain uses TRBV12-3 or TRBV12-4 and TRBJ1-3, with D unresolved. CDR3 length equals 14 residues. V gave up 4 bases and J gave up 2 bases, with 9 bases separating them. CDR3 region: CASSSPATGNTIYF. The DNA for the CDR3 is TGTGCCAGCAGTTCGCCGGCTACTGGAAACACCATATATTTT.

This clonotype was observed many times. Germline is not matched at one junction end, which may reflect a read error. The CDR3 sequence is CASSKNAGAVTGELFF. The CDR3 nucleotides are TGTGCTAGCAGCAAGAATGCGGGCGCGGTAACCGGGGAGCTGTTTTTT. This sequence joins TRBV7-7 and TRBJ2-2; TRBD2 is a possible D gene (5 bases). CDR1 SSHAT and CDR2 FNYEAQ come from the germline V gene (reference sequence). The CDR3 consists of 16 residues.

This clonotype was counted at least ten times. The rearrangement uses TRBV7-9 and TRBJ2-7; D possibly corresponds to TRBD1 (5 bases). CDR1 SEHNR and CDR2 FQNEAQ come from the germline V gene (reference sequence). Trimming removed 5 bases at V and 6 bases at J, with 14 bases between. The CDR3 runs to 13 residues. CDR3 protein: CASSIGASSEQYF. The CDR3 coding sequence is TGTGCCAGCAGCATTGGGGCCTCCAGCGAGCAGTACTTC.

This clonotype was observed a few times. The rearrangement links TRBV5-1 to TRBJ2-7; TRBD2 aligns across 7 bases. Unmatched junction bases numbered 23, after V lost 3 bases and J lost 2 bases. The CDR3 contains 20 residues. Germline V gene data show CDR1 as SGHRS and CDR2 as YFSETQ. The DNA of the CDR3 is TGCGCCAGCAGCTCCCTCCACCCGGGCGGGAGAGTTCAGAGGGCCTACGAGCAGTACTTC. The encoded protein is CASSSLHPGGRVQRAYEQYF.

V and J are TRBV20-1 and TRBJ2-7; 13 nucleotides align to TRBD2. Germline trimming cut 3 bases from V and 5 bases from J; bases unmatched to any gene: 7. The germline V gene encodes CDR1 DFQATT and CDR2 SNEGSKA (reference sequence). The CDR3 loop spans 15 amino acids. The CDR3 reads CSARLWTSGRNEQYF. The CDR3 DNA reads TGCAGTGCTAGGTTATGGACTAGCGGGAGAAACGAGCAGTACTTC.

The V and J genes are TRBV3-1 and TRBJ2-1, with D perhaps matching TRBD1 (5 bases). V was pared by 3 bases and J by 12 bases, with 15 bases between. The germline CDR1 and CDR2 sequences are LGHDT and YNNKEL (reference sequence). The length of the CDR3 is 13 residues. CDR3 sequence: CASSHRTPGGQFF. As DNA, the CDR3 is TGTGCCAGCAGCCATAGGACACCCGGCGGGCAGTTCTTC.

The chain employs TRBV30 and TRBJ2-7, with 7 bases fitting TRBD1. The CDR3 is 16 amino acids. Germline V gene data show CDR1 as GTSNPN and CDR2 as SVGIG (reference sequence). After removal of 3 bases from V and 3 bases from J, the junction contained 14 bases not matched to a gene. CDR3: CAWRGNRDRLFYEQYF. For the CDR3, the DNA is TGTGCCTGGAGAGGGAACCGGGACAGACTCTTCTACGAGCAGTACTTC.

The sample holds one count of this clonotype. The chain is built from TRBV7-2 and TRBJ1-6, with unresolved D. The V and J ends lost 5 bases and 1 base respectively, with 9 bases between them. CDR3 length equals 15 residues. CDR1 SGHTA and CDR2 FQGNSA come from the germline V gene. The CDR3 nucleotides are TGTGCCAGCAGCCCAAGTTCATCCTATAATTCACCCCTCCACTTT. Encoded protein: CASSPSSSYNSPLHF. Filled out from reference TRBV7-2 and TRBJ1-6, the complete variable domain reads GAGVSQSPSNKVTEKGKDVELRCDPISGHTALYWYRQSLGQGLEFLIYFQGNSAPDKSGLPSDRFSAERTGGSVSTLTIQRTQQEDSAVYLCASSPSSSYNSPLHFGNGTRLTVT.

This clonotype has only a few counts. The genes are TRBV20-1 and TRBJ2-3; D is unresolved. V lost 4 bases and J 2 bases, leaving 4 bases between the germline ends. The V gene's germline CDR1 is DFQATT and CDR2 SNEGSKA (reference sequence). CDR3 length: 11 residues. CDR3 residues: CSATLTDTQYF. The CDR3 DNA sequence: TGCAGTGCTACCCTCACAGATACGCAGTATTTT.

The V and J genes are TRBV24-1 and TRBJ2-1; D is uncertain. Trimming removed 10 bases at V and 0 bases at J, with 12 bases between. Per germline, CDR1 KGHDR and CDR2 SFDVKD. The CDR3 covers 14 residues. CDR3 amino acids: CATENSGSYNEQFF. The DNA for the CDR3 is TGTGCCACTGAAAACTCCGGCTCCTACAATGAGCAGTTCTTC.

This clonotype was detected ten times or more. The chain is built from TRBV6-5 and TRBJ1-2, with 8 bases lining up with TRBD1. The junction had 6 bases not matched to a gene; V was cut back by 4 bases and J by 2 bases. The CDR3 length is 15 residues. Germline V gene lookup returns CDR1 MNHEY and CDR2 SVGAGI. This CDR3 is CASSFTRTGNYGYTF. For the CDR3, the DNA is TGTGCCAGCAGTTTCACCCGGACAGGGAACTATGGCTACACCTTC.

This clonotype was seen more than once but under ten times. This chain joins TRBV7-2 and TRBJ2-2; D not certain. The CDR3 length is 15 residues. Trimming took off 1 base at V and 0 bases at J, with 6 bases between the two ends. The germline CDR1 and CDR2 sequences are SGHTA and FQGNSA. The CDR3 sequence is CASSLGPSNTGELFF. In nucleotides, the CDR3 is TGTGCCAGCAGCTTAGGACCATCGAACACCGGGGAGCTGTTTTTT.

This clonotype was picked up many times. The V gene is TRBV20-1, the J gene TRBJ2-3; 8 bases line up with TRBD1. The CDR3 extends over 17 amino acids. In germline, CDR1 is DFQATT, CDR2 SNEGSKA (reference sequence). Trimming at V came to 0 bases and at J to 2 bases, leaving 10 bases not matched to a gene. The CDR3 reads CSARDLRTGIYTDTQYF. CDR3 DNA sequence: TGCAGTGCTAGAGATCTTCGGACAGGGATTTACACAGATACGCAGTATTTT.

With respect to this clonotype: A clone one base away is much larger, so this may be a read error. The chain recombines TRBV3-1 with TRBJ2-7, with D tentatively TRBD1 (5 bases). The CDR3 is made up of 13 amino acids. Germline CDR1 and CDR2: LGHDT and YNNKEL (reference sequence). The ends were cut back, 1 base at V and 6 bases at J, with 10 bases in the middle. DNA of the CDR3: TGTGCCAGCAGCCAAGCTCAGGGTAGCGAGCAGTACTTC. Translation: CASSQAQGSEQYF.

This chain connects TRBV10-3 to TRBJ2-3, with D tentatively TRBD2 (6 bases). The CDR3 has 14 amino acids. Germline CDR1 is ENHRY and CDR2 is SYGVKD. The V gene lost 8 bases and the J gene lost 0 bases, with 12 bases spanning the gap. The CDR3 loop reads CAIGPGDSTDTQYF. The CDR3 coding sequence is TGTGCCATCGGTCCGGGGGACAGCACAGATACGCAGTATTTT.

This clonotype was detected many times. The V and J genes are TRBV7-9 and TRBJ1-1, with D uncertain. Trimming left V 5 bases short and J 7 bases short, with 14 bases between. Germline CDR1 reads SEHNR; CDR2 reads FQNEAQ (reference sequence). CDR3 length equals 13 residues. CDR3 sequence reads: CASSKTRDGEAFF. CDR3 DNA: TGTGCCAGCAGCAAAACGAGGGATGGTGAAGCTTTCTTT.

V usage is TRBV5-6 and J usage is TRBJ1-5; possible D gene TRBD1, 5 bases. V lost 2 bases and J lost 6, with 15 bases in between. Germline CDR1 SGHDT, CDR2 YYEEEE. The CDR3 length is 15 residues. As DNA, the CDR3 is TGTGCCAGCAGCTTATCAGGGACTGTGGGTCAGCCCCAGCATTTT. It codes for CASSLSGTVGQPQHF.

The J gene is TRBJ1-4, the V gene TRBV7-2; no clear D gene. The CDR3 totals 15 residues. Germline CDR1 reads SGHTA; CDR2 reads FQGNSA. Trimming shortened V by 1 base and J by 7 bases, and 13 bases separated the two germline ends. CDR3 in amino acids: CASSLDYGRGEKLFF. For the CDR3, the DNA is TGTGCCAGCAGCTTAGACTACGGACGGGGTGAAAAACTGTTTTTT.

The V call is TRBV7-3, the J call TRBJ2-5, with D tentatively TRBD1 (5 bases). Trimming took 3 bases from V and 4 from J, leaving 12 bases between them. The CDR3 is made up of 14 amino acids. Germline CDR1 and CDR2: SGHTA and FQGTGA. CDR3 residues: CASSLAGWGETQYF. CDR3 bases: TGTGCCAGCAGCTTGGCAGGGTGGGGAGAGACCCAGTACTTC.

This clonotype was seen a handful of times. This chain joins TRBV7-8 and TRBJ1-5, with a tentative D call TRBD1 (5 bases). The V gene's germline CDR1 is SGHVS and CDR2 FQNEAQ. CDR3 length equals 16 residues. Trimming removed 1 base from V and 3 bases from J, with 13 bases in between. The CDR3 DNA reads TGTGCCAGCAGCTTAGTGGGGGGAGCGTACAATCAGCCCCAGCATTTT. Amino acid sequence: CASSLVGGAYNQPQHF.

This clonotype was seen at least ten times. The V and J genes are TRBV6-5 and TRBJ2-7; 7 bases agree with TRBD2. V was pared by 4 bases and J by 3 bases, with 18 bases of the junction left unmatched. CDR3 length: 18 amino acids. Looked up from germline, CDR1 is MNHEY and CDR2 is SVGAGI. This CDR3 reads CASSSTRTSWVKLYEQYF. The CDR3 region has the DNA TGTGCCAGCAGTTCGACCAGGACTAGTTGGGTTAAACTCTACGAGCAGTACTTC.

The rearrangement uses TRBV15 and TRBJ1-1; no clear D gene. The V gene's germline CDR1 is LNHNV and CDR2 YYDKDF (reference sequence). V lost 0 bases and J 7 bases, leaving 12 bases between the germline ends. This CDR3 comprises 14 residues. In DNA form, the CDR3 reads TGTGCCACCAGCAGAGATATTCTGGCCTATGAAGCTTTCTTT. Residues: CATSRDILAYEAFF.

The J gene is TRBJ1-1, the V gene TRBV7-3, with a weak D call TRBD1 (5 bases). CDR3 length equals 13 residues. V lost 1 base, J lost 7 bases, and 10 bases lay in between. The germline V gene encodes CDR1 SGHTA and CDR2 FQGTGA. CDR3 in amino acids: CASSLKAGLEAFF. Here the CDR3 DNA reads TGTGCCAGCAGCTTAAAGGCGGGACTTGAAGCTTTCTTT. The full variable domain, rest sourced from reference TRBV7-3 and TRBJ1-1, is GAGVSQTPSNKVTEKGKYVELRCDPISGHTALYWYRQSLGQGPEFLIYFQGTGAADDSGLPNDRFFAVRPEGSVSTLKIQRTERGDSAVYLCASSLKAGLEAFFGQGTRLTVV.

This clonotype has ten or more counts. The genes are TRBV20-1 and TRBJ2-7, with a possible D match to TRBD1 (6 bases). This CDR3 has 13 residues. The germline CDR1 and CDR2 sequences are DFQATT and SNEGSKA (reference sequence). The V end was cut by 3 bases, the J end by 7 bases, with 16 bases between. CDR3 protein: CSASVDVRGEQYF. CDR3 DNA sequence: TGCAGTGCTAGCGTAGACGTCAGGGGAGAGCAGTACTTC.

This clonotype was seen at least ten times. V and J are TRBV29-1 and TRBJ2-1; 16 bases align to TRBD2. V lost 1 base to trimming and J lost 8 bases; unmatched junction nucleotides: 14. The germline V gene encodes CDR1 SQVTM and CDR2 ANQGSEA. The CDR3 runs to 19 residues. CDR3 coding DNA: TGCAGCGTTGAAGGCGGGACTAGCGGGAGGGCGGGAGGTAACTATGAGCAGTTCTTC. Translated, it gives CSVEGGTSGRAGGNYEQFF.

The chain couples TRBV24-1 to TRBJ2-3; the D is unclear. V lost 4 bases to trimming and J lost 5 bases, with 9 bases between them. Germline-derived CDR1 and CDR2 are KGHDR and SFDVKD. The CDR3 loop spans 13 amino acids. The CDR3 DNA is TGTGCCACCAGTGACTCAGATAGAGATACGCAGTATTTT. Translated, it gives CATSDSDRDTQYF.

The sample holds many counts of this clonotype. The rearrangement joins TRBV12-3 or TRBV12-4 to TRBJ2-3, with 7 bases identical to TRBD1. The CDR3 is made up of 14 amino acids. The J segment lost 6 bases and the V segment lost 4 bases, leaving 7 bases of the junction unmatched. The CDR3 sequence is CASSSTGSGDTQYF. CDR3 DNA: TGTGCCAGCAGTTCGACAGGGTCTGGGGATACGCAGTATTTT.

In this sample, this clonotype turned up a few times. The limits of the CDR3 on the DNA are not certain, so only TCRdb's listed CDR3 is given. The CDR3 here is CASSSSTGVDSPLHF. The V and J genes are TRBV27 and TRBJ1-6; the D call of TRBD1 is as the table states it, not checked on the DNA. 15 amino acids form the CDR3, both terminal residues included. Germline V gives CDR1 MNHEY, CDR2 SMNVEV (reference sequence).

A few counts support this clonotype. This chain joins TRBV6-5 and TRBJ1-1; D gene ambiguous. V was pared by 7 bases and J by 3 bases, with 6 bases between. Germline loops: CDR1 MNHEY, CDR2 SVGAGI. The CDR3 consists of 11 residues. CDR3 in amino acids: CASISDTEAFF. The CDR3 nucleotides are TGTGCCAGCATTTCTGACACTGAAGCTTTCTTT.

This clonotype was seen many times. V gene TRBV9 combines with J gene TRBJ2-2; D gene unclear. Per germline, CDR1 SGDLS and CDR2 YYNGEE. Trimming stripped 0 bases from V and 2 bases from J, with 11 bases between. CDR3 size: 16 residues. The CDR3 is CASSVDGSVNTGELFF. Written as DNA, the CDR3 is TGTGCCAGCAGCGTAGATGGCAGCGTTAACACCGGGGAGCTGTTTTTT.